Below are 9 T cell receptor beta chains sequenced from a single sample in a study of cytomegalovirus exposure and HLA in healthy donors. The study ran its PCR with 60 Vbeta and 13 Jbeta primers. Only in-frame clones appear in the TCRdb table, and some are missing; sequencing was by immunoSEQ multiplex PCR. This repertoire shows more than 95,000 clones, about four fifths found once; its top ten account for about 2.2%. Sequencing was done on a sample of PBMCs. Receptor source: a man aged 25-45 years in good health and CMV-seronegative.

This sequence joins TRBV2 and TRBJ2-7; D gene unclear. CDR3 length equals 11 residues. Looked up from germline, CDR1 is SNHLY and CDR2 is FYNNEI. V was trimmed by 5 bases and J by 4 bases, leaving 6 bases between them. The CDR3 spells CASSYSYEQYF. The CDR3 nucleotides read TGTGCCAGCAGTTACAGTTACGAGCAGTACTTC.

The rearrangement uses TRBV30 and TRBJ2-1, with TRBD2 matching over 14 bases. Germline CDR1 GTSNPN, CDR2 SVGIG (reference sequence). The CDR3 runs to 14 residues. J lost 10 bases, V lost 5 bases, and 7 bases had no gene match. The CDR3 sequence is CAWSTSGGAVEQFF. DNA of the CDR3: TGTGCCTGGTCGACTAGCGGGGGGGCGGTAGAGCAGTTCTTC.

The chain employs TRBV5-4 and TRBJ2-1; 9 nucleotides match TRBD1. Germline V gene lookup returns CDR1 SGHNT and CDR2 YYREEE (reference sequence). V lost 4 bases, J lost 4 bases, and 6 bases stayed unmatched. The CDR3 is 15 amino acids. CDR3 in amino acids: CASSVTGGLYNEQFF. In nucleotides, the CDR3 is TGTGCCAGCAGCGTTACAGGGGGCTTATACAATGAGCAGTTCTTC.

CDR3 nucleotide sequence: TGCAGTGCTACAGGGGACACTGAAGCTTTCTTT. It specifies CSATGDTEAFF. The gene calls are TRBV20-1 and TRBJ1-1; D is possibly TRBD1 (6 bases). The CDR3 is 11 amino acids. Germline V lookup: CDR1 DFQATT, CDR2 SNEGSKA (reference sequence). Trimming removed 4 bases at V and 3 bases at J, with 6 bases between.

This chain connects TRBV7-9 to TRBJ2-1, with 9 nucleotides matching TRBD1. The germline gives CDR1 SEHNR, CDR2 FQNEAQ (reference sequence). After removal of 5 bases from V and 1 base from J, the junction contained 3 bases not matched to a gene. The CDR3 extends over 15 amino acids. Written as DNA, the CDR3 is TGTGCCAGCAGCCTGGGACAGGGTTCCTACAATGAGCAGTTCTTC. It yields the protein CASSLGQGSYNEQFF.

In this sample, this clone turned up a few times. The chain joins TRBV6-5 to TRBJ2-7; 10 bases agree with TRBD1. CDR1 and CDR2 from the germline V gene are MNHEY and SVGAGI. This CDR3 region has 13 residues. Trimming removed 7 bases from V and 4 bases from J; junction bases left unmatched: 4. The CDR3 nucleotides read TGTGCCAGCACCCGGGACAGGGGATACGAGCAGTACTTC. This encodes CASTRDRGYEQYF.

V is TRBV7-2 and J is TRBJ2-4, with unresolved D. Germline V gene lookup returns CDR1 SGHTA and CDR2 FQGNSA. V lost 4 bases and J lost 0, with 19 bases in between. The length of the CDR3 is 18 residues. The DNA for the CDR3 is TGTGCCAGCAGCTCCTACTCCGAGCCGGTTATAGCCAAAAACATTCAGTACTTC. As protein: CASSSYSEPVIAKNIQYF.

The CDR3 sequence: CAWSPAASGRPREKLFF. The CDR3 nucleotides read TGTGCCTGGAGTCCTGCTGCGTCTGGCAGGCCAAGGGAAAAACTGTTTTTT. The chain links TRBV30 to TRBJ1-4; D is undetermined. Germline loops: CDR1 GTSNPN, CDR2 SVGIG (reference sequence). The CDR3 totals 17 residues. The ends were cut back, 2 bases at V and 8 bases at J, with 24 bases in the middle.

The CDR3 sequence is CSLWTGGQGTEAFF. The DNA of the CDR3 is TGCAGCCTATGGACAGGGGGCCAGGGCACTGAAGCTTTCTTT. The V call is TRBV29-1, the J call TRBJ1-1; TRBD1 matches at 11 bases. The V and J ends lost 8 bases and 4 bases, in that order; junction bases with no gene match: 9. CDR3 length equals 14 residues. Germline V gene sequence: CDR1 SQVTM, CDR2 ANQGSEA.